This T cell receptor (beta chain) was profiled in a study of T-cell memory formation after mild COVID-19. CDR1 and CDR2 (germline): LGHNA, YSLEER. The CDR3 runs to 15 residues. V gave up 3 bases and J gave up 3 bases; unmatched junction bases: 8. Each CDR3 protein gets one entry after TCRdb re-called the 5' RACE reads with MiXCR. The profile shows under 300,000 distinct CDR3 sequences, 9.4% of them singletons. This clonotype was seen at least ten times. Sample: PBMCs or a T cell subset sorted from them (not recorded which). This TCR came from a man between 18 and 29 years old who had mild COVID-19 (a few samples of this study predate the infection). Cell type and time point are not known. The V gene is TRBV4-3, the J gene TRBJ2-7; 7 positions agree with TRBD2. The CDR3, as DNA: TGCGCCAGCAGCCATGGTCGAGGGACTATCTACGAGCAGTACTTC. This sequence encodes CASSHGRGTIYEQYF.